This record covers a single T cell receptor (beta chain). The antigen this receptor binds is unknown. No quality values exist for individual bases; no much larger clone is one base distant. This entry comes from a study of blood T cell repertoires in COVID-19 (dated by TCRdb to the early 2020s). Notes on the research overall: Samples from collaborators originated in the United States, Italy and Spain and spanned both the acute and convalescent phases of COVID-19. The repertoires were made available in a free public database intended to serve as a resource for research on the immune response to SARS-CoV-2. Samples came from the ongoing ImmuneRACE study (first 160 participants) plus 1,254 subjects from 6 global collaborators. Where available, HLA class I and class II types were obtained from metadata supplied by the sample provider rather than from assay-based typing. A de-identified subject ID, COVID-19 status, age in years and sex were almost always included in the sample metadata. The material from the prospective study consisted of cDNA or gDNA derived from T cells, B-cell-depleted T cells, or PBMCs. The dataset comprised deeply sampled blood TCRbeta repertoires from subjects exposed to, actively infected with, or recovered from COVID-19. The research as a whole found: The amount of clinical and demographic metadata varied by source and participant and was provided uncurated.

The immunoSEQ Assay, a bias-controlled multiplex PCR, was used to amplify TCRbeta CDR3 regions from genomic DNA. The authors' pipeline ran thus. Within the assay, amplification of reference gene primers was used to estimate how many nucleated cells each sample contained. To quantify the absolute abundance of each unique TCRbeta CDR3 rearrangement, sequence reads were collapsed and filtered. For each sample, productive Simpson clonality was calculated as the square root of Simpson's diversity index over productive rearrangements. The source is immuneACCESS, and TCRdb retained only in-frame sequences with V and J called. Part of the clones is not carried over; for the studies checked, unresolved V genes explain less than half of this, and the remainder is unexplained. V and J calls and clone size are given by that table; D and trimming were obtained from the DNA. The sample yields 90,000 to 150,000 clones; over 60% were counted once. The top ten clonotypes cover roughly 4% of the sample.

Taken from the germline V gene, the CDR1 and CDR2 loops are KGHSH and LQKENI. Trimmed from V: 3 bases; trimmed from J: 5 bases; junction bases lacking a gene match: 6. Reading from cysteine to phenylalanine, the CDR3 counts 14 amino acids. This entry keeps only the CDR3 DNA: 42 bases, framed from base 1. The collaborating institutions used their own protocols to collect whole blood in K2EDTA tubes. For TCRbeta analysis, collaborators shipped samples as frozen whole blood, isolated PBMCs, or DNA extracted from either of those sample types. This sequence originates from a woman over 75 with acute or convalescent COVID-19. Input material: peripheral blood. The rearrangement joined TRBV18 to TRBJ2-5, with 7 central nucleotides matching TRBD1. CDR3 reads: CASSPPDRDETQYF. In nucleotides, the sequence is TGTGCCAGCTCACCTCCCGACAGGGATGAGACCCAGTACTTC. The full variable domain, completed from the reference TRBV18 and TRBJ2-5 proteins outside the CDR3, reads NAGVMQNPRHLVRRRGQEARLRCSPMKGHSHVYWYRQLPEEGLKFMVYLQKENIIDESGMPKERFSAEFPKEGPSILRIQQVVRGDSAAYFCASSPPDRDETQYFGPGTRLLVL.